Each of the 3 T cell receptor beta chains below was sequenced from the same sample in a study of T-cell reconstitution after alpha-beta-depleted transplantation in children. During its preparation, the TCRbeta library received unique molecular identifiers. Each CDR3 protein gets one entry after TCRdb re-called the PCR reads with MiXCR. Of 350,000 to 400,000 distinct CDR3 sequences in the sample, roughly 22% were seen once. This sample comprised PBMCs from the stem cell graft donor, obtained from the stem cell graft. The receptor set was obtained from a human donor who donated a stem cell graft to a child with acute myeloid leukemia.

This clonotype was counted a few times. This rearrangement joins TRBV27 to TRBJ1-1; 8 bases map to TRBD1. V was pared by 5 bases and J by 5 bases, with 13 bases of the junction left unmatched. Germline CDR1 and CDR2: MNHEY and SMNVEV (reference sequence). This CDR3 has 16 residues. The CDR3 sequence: CASSPWTGWAGTEAFF. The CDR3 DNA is TGTGCCAGCAGTCCCTGGACAGGGTGGGCAGGGACTGAAGCTTTCTTT.

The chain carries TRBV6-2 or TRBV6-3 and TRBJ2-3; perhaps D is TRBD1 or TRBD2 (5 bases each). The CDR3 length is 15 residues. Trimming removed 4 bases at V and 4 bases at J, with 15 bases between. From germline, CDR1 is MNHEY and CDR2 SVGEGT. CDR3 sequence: CASSSREWGPDTQYF. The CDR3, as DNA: TGTGCCAGCAGTTCGAGGGAGTGGGGCCCAGATACGCAGTATTTT.

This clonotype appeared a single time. CDR3 protein: CASSREFVDEQFF. The CDR3 DNA reads TGTGCCAGCAGCCGAGAGTTCGTAGATGAGCAGTTCTTC. The chain uses TRBV7-2 and TRBJ2-1; no firm D call. CDR1 is SGHTA and CDR2 is FQGNSA in the germline V gene. Between the trimmed V and J ends, which lost 5 bases and 8 bases, there was a span of 13 bases. CDR3 length equals 13 residues. Full variable domain (rest looked up from reference TRBV7-2 and TRBJ2-1): GAGVSQSPSNKVTEKGKDVELRCDPISGHTALYWYRQSLGQGLEFLIYFQGNSAPDKSGLPSDRFSAERTGGSVSTLTIQRTQQEDSAVYLCASSREFVDEQFFGPGTRLTVL.